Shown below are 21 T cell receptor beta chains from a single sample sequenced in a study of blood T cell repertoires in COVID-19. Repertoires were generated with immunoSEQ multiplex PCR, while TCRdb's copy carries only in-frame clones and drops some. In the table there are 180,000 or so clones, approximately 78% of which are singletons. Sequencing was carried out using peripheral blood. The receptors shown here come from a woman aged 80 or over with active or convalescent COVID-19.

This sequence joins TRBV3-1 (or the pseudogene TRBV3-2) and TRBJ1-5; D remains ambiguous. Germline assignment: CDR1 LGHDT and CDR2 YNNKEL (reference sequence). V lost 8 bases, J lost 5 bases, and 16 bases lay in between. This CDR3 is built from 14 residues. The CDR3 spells CASCFGLADQPQHF. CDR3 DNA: TGTGCCAGCTGCTTCGGGTTAGCGGATCAGCCCCAGCATTTT.

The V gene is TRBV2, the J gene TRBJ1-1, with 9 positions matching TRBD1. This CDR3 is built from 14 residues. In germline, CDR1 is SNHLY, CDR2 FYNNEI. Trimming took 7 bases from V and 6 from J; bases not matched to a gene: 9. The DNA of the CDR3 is TGTGCCAGCACTCGGGACAGGGTGACGGCTGAAGCTTTCTTT. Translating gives CASTRDRVTAEAFF.

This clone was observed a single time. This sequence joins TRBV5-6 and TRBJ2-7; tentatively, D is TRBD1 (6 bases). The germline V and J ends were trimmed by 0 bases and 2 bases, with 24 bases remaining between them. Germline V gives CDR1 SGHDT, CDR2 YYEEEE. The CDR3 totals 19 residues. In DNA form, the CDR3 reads TGTGCCAGCAGCTTGGTGAGGGATCCGGGACACCAAAACCCCTACGAGCAGTACTTC. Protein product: CASSLVRDPGHQNPYEQYF.

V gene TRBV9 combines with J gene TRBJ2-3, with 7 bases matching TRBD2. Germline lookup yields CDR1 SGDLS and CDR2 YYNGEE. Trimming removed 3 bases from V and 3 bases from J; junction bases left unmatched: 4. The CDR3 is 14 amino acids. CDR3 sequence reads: CASSGDSGTDTQYF. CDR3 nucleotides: TGTGCCAGCAGCGGAGATAGCGGGACAGATACGCAGTATTTT.

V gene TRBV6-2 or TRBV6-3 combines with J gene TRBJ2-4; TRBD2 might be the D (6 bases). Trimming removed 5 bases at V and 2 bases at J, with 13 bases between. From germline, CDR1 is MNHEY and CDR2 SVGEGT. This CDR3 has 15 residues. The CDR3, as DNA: TGTGCCAGCAGTGGGCTGCGGGGATCCAAAAACATTCAGTACTTC. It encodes CASSGLRGSKNIQYF.

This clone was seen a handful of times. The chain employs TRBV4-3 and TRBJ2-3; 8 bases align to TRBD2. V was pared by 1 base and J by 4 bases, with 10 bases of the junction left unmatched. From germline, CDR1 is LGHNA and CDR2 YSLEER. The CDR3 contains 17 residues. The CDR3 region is CASSQVYSGDGPDTQYF. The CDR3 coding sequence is TGCGCCAGCAGCCAAGTTTATAGCGGGGACGGCCCAGATACGCAGTATTTT.

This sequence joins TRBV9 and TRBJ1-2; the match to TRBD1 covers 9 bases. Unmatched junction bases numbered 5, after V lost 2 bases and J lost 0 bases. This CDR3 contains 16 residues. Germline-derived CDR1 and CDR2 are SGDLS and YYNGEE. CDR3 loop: CASSVTGGPANYGYTF. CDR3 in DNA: TGTGCCAGCAGCGTTACAGGGGGCCCTGCTAACTATGGCTACACCTTC.

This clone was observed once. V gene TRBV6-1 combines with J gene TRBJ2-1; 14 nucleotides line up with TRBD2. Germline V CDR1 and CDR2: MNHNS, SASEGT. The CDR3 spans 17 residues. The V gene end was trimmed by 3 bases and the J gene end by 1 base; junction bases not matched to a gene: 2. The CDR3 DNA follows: TGTGCCAGCAGTGACCGACTAGCGGGGGGGTCCTACAATGAGCAGTTCTTC. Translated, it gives CASSDRLAGGSYNEQFF.

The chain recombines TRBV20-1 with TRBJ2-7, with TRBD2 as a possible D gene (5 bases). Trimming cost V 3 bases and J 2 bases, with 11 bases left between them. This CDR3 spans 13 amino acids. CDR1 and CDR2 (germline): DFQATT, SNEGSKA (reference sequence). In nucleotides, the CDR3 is TGCAGTGCTAGTCCTAGCACAGCCTACGAGCAGTACTTC. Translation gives CSASPSTAYEQYF.

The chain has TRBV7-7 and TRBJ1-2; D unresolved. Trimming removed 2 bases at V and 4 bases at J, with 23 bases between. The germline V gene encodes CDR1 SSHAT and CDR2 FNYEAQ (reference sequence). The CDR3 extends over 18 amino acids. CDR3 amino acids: CASSLFRPWRHRSYGYTF. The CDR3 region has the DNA TGTGCCAGCAGCTTATTCCGACCGTGGAGGCATCGGTCCTATGGCTACACCTTC.

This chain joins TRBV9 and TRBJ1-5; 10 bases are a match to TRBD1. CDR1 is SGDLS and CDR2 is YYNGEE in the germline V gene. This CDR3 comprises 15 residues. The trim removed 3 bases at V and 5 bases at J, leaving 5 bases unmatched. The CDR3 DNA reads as TGTGCCAGCAGCGCGCCCGGGACAGGGGATCAGCCCCAGCATTTT. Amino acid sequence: CASSAPGTGDQPQHF.

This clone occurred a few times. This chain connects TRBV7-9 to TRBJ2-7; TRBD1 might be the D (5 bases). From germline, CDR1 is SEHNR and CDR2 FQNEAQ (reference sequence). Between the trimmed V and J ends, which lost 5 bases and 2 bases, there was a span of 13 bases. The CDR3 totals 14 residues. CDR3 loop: CASSHNRKPYEQYF. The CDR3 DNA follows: TGTGCCAGCAGCCACAACAGGAAACCCTACGAGCAGTACTTC.

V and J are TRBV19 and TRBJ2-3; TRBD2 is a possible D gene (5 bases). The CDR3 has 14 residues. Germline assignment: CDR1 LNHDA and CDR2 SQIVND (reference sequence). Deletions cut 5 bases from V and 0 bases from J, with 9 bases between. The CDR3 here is CASSRETSTDTQYF. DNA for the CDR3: TGTGCCAGTAGTCGGGAAACTAGCACAGATACGCAGTATTTT.

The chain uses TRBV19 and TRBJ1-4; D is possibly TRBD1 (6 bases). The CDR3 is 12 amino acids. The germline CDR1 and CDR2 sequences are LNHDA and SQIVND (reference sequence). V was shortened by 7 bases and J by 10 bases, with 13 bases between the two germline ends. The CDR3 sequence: CASIEGVGKLFF. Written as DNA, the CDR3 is TGTGCCAGTATCGAGGGGGTTGGAAAACTGTTTTTT.

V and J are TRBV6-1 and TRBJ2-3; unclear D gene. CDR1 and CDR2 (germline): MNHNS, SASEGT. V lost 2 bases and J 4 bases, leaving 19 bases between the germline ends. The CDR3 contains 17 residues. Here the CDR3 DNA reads TGTGCCAGCAGTGAATTTGTGTCCGGTAGCCCCCCAGATACGCAGTATTTT. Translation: CASSEFVSGSPPDTQYF.

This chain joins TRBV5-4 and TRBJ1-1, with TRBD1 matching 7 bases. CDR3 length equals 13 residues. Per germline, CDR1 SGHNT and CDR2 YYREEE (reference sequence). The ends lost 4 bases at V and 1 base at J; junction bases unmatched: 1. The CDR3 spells CASSRQGNTEAFF. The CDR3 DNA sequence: TGTGCCAGCAGCAGACAGGGGAACACTGAAGCTTTCTTT.

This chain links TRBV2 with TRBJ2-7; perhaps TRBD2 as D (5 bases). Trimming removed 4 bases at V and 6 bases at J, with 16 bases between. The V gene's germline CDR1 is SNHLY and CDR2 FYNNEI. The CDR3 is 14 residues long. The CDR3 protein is CASSALSSGGEQYF. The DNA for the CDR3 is TGTGCCAGCAGTGCCTTGTCAAGCGGAGGCGAGCAGTACTTC.

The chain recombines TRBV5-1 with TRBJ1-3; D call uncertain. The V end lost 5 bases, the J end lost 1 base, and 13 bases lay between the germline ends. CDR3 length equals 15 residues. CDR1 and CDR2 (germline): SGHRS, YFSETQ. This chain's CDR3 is CASSMVAGSGNTIYF. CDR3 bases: TGCGCCAGCAGTATGGTGGCGGGTTCTGGAAACACCATATATTTT. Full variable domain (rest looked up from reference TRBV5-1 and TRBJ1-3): KAGVTQTPRYLIKTRGQQVTLSCSPISGHRSVSWYQQTPGQGLQFLFEYFSETQRNKGNFPGRFSGRQFSNSRSEMNVSTLELGDSALYLCASSMVAGSGNTIYFGEGSWLTVV.

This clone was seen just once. In nucleotides, the CDR3 is TGTGCCAGCAGCTCGCGACAGGGGCGGAGAATAATTAGCAATCAGCCCCAGCATTTT. Amino acids: CASSSRQGRRIISNQPQHF. This chain connects TRBV7-7 to TRBJ1-5; TRBD1 aligns across 8 bases. V lost 4 bases to trimming and J lost 0 bases; unmatched junction nucleotides: 14. The CDR3 is 19 amino acids. Germline V gene lookup returns CDR1 SSHAT and CDR2 FNYEAQ (reference sequence).

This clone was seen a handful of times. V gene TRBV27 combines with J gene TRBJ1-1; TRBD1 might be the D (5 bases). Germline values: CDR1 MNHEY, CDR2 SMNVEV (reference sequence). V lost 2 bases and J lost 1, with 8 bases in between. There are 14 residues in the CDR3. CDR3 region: CASSLTTGNTEAFF. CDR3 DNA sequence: TGTGCCAGCAGTTTAACCACAGGGAACACTGAAGCTTTCTTT.

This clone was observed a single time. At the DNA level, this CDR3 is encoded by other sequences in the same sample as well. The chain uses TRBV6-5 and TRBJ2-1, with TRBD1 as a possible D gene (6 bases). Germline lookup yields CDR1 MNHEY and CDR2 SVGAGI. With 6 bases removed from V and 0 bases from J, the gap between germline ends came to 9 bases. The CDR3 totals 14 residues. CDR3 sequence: CASRTGSSYNEQFF. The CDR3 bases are TGTGCCAGCAGAACAGGGAGCTCCTACAATGAGCAGTTCTTC.